This T cell receptor beta chain was identified during a study of T cell changes during pregnancy in multiple sclerosis. Trimming took 0 bases from V and 5 from J, leaving 13 bases between them. The CDR3 has 15 amino acids. CDR1 is MNHNY, CDR2 SVGAGI, per germline (reference sequence). Using immunoSEQ multiplex PCR, the repertoire was profiled, and TCRdb retains in-frame clones only, with some absent. In the table there are 40,000 to 60,000 clones, more than 85% of which are singletons. Here the sequenced sample was CD8+ T cells from peripheral blood mononuclear cells, taken in the second trimester of pregnancy. This clonotype was sampled from a female donor with multiple sclerosis, enrolled in a pregnancy study. The genes are TRBV6-6 and TRBJ2-5; a weak D match, TRBD2 (6 bases). The chain's CDR3 is CASSYSRLVGETQYF. The DNA for the CDR3 is TGTGCCAGCAGTTACTCTAGACTAGTAGGCGAGACCCAGTACTTC.